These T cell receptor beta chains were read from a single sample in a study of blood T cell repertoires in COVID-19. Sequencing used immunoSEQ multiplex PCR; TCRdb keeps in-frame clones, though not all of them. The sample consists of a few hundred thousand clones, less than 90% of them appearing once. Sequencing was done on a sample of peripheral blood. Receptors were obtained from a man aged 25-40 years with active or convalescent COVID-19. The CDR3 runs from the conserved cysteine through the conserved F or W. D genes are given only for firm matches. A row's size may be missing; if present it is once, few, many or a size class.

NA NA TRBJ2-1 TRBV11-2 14 TGTGCCAGCAGCTTGGGAACGGGGATGGGTGTTTGGTTCTTC CASSLGTGMGVWFF
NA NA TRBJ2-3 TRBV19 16 TGTGCCAGTTCCAATCTACAGATCACCACCACAGATACGCAGTATTTT CASSNLQITTTDTQYF
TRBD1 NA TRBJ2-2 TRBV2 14 TGTGCCAGCAGTGGGGACAGGCTCACCGGGGAGCTGTTTTTT CASSGDRLTGELFF
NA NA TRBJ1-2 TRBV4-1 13 TGCGCCAGCAGCTACGAGTCTAACTATGGCTACACCTTC CASSYESNYGYTF
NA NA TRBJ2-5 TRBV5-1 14 TGCGCCAGCAGCTTTAGACAGAGAGAAGAGACCCAGTACTTC CASSFRQREETQYF
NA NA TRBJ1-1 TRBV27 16 TGTGCCAGCAGTCCCTCCCGGAGCGGGGGAAGCACTGAAGCTTTCTTT CASSPSRSGGSTEAFF
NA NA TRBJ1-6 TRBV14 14 TGTGCCAGCACCGACCCGACAGCCTATTCACCCCTCCACTTT CASTDPTAYSPLHF
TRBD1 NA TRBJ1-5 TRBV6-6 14 TGTGCCAGCAGTTACGTAAGGGGGCAACAGCCCCAGCATTTT CASSYVRGQQPQHF
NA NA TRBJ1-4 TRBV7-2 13 TGTGCCAGCAGCTTCGGTCGCAATGAAAAACTGTTTTTT CASSFGRNEKLFF
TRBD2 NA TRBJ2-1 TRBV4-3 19 TGCGCCAGCAGCCAAGTAGTCCAGCGGGGTCTTGCGAGGCACAATGAGCAGTTCTTC CASSQVVQRGLARHNEQFF
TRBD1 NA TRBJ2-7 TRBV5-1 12 TGCGCCAGCGGACAGGGGCGCTACGAGCAGTACTTC CASGQGRYEQYF
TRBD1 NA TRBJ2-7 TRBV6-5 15 TGTGCCAGCAGTCCCTGGGACAGGGTCTCCTACGAGCAGTACTTC CASSPWDRVSYEQYF
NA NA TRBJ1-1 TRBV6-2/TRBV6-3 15 TGTGCCAGCAGTTACCCGGAGCATCGCGGCACTGAAGCTTTCTTT CASSYPEHRGTEAFF
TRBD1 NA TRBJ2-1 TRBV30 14 TGTGCCTGGAGCGGGCAGGGGGCGTGGAATGAGCAGTTCTTC CAWSGQGAWNEQFF
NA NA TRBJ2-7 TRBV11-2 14 TGTGCCAGCAGCTTAGATCCCGCAGGGCGGGAGCAGTACTTC CASSLDPAGREQYF
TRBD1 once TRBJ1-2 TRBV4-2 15 TGTGCCAGCAGCCCCGGGACAGAGTATTACTATGGCTACACCTTC CASSPGTEYYYGYTF
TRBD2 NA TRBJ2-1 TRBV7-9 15 TGTGCCAGCAGCTTGAGGACTAGCGGGGGGAATGAGCAGTTCTTC CASSLRTSGGNEQFF
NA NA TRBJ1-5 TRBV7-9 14 TGTGCCAGCCAGCGGCGAGGAAGTAATCAGCCCCAGCATTTT CASQRRGSNQPQHF
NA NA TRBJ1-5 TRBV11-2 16 TGTGCCAGCAGCTCAGGACATGCAGGGAGCAATCAGCCCCAGCATTTT CASSSGHAGSNQPQHF
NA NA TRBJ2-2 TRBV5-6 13 TGTGCCAGCAGCTTGTATTCGGCCGGGGAGCTGTTTTTT CASSLYSAGELFF
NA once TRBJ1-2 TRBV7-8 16 TGTGCCAGCAGCTTAGCGCAGGGCAGGGCCGGATACGGCTACACCTTC CASSLAQGRAGYGYTF
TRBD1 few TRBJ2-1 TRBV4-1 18 TGCGCCAGCAGCCAGGGACAGACCCTCGTCGGCTCCTACAATGAGCAGTTCTTC CASSQGQTLVGSYNEQFF